This T cell receptor beta chain was recorded in a study of shared clonotypes between healthy human individuals. Recent acute infections and vaccinations were absent in the healthy HIV-negative adult donors. CDR1 is SGHNT, CDR2 YENEEA, per germline. Trimming left V 4 bases short and J 6 bases short, with 15 bases between. The CDR3 length is 15 residues. The study ran the assay at deep level. Profiling relied on immunoSEQ multiplex PCR, and the TCRdb table lists in-frame clones only, not all of them. This repertoire shows fewer than 1.8 million clones, about 98.5% found once; its top ten account for 0.36%. Findings and limits, study-wide: Rarefaction indicated that sorted-subset sequencing remained incomplete although depth was large.

Worth noting for this clone: Its target is unknown.

V and J are TRBV11-3 and TRBJ2-2, with D possibly TRBD1 on 6 matching bases. This clonotype originated in a man aged 25 to 40 in good health. Input material: naive CD4+ T cells sorted from blood. Subset meaning: CD45RA+ positively selected. The CDR3 DNA reads as TGTGCCAGCAGCTCAACAGGGCTTATTGCCGGGGAGCTGTTTTTT. Its translation is CASSSTGLIAGELFF.